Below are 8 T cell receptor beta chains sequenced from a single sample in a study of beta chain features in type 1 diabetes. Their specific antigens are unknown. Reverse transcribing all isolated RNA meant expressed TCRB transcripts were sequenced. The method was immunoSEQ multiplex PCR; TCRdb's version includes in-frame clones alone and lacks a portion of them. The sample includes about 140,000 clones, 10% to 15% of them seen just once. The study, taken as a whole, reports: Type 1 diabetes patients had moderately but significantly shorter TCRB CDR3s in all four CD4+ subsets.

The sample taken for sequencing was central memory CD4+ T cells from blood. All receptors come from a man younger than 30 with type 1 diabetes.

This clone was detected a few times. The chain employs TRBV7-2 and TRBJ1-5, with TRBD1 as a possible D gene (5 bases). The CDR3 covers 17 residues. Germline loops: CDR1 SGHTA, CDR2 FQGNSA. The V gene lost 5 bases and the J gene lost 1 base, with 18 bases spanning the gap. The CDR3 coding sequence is TGTGCCAGCAGCCCTCGGCCGGGGGGACCGAGCAATCAGCCCCAGCATTTT. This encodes CASSPRPGGPSNQPQHF.

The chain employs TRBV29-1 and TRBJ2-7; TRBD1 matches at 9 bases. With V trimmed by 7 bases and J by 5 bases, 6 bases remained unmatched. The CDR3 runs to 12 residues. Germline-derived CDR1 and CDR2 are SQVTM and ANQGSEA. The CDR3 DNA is TGCAGCGGGGGACAGGGTGGGCACGAGCAGTACTTC. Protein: CSGGQGGHEQYF.

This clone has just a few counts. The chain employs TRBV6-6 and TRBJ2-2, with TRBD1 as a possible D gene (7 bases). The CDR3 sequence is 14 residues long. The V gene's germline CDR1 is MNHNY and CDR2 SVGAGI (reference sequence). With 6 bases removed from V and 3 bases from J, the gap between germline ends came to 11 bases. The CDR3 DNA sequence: TGTGCCAGCAGACCAGGGGGGTACACCGGGGAGCTGTTTTTT. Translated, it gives CASRPGGYTGELFF.

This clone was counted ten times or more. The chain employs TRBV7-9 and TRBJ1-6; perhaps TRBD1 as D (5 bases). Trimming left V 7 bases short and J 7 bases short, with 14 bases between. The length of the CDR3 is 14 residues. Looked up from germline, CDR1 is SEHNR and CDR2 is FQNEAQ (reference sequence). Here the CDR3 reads CASTLGTVNSPLHF. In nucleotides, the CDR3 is TGTGCCAGCACCCTGGGGACCGTCAATTCACCCCTCCACTTT.

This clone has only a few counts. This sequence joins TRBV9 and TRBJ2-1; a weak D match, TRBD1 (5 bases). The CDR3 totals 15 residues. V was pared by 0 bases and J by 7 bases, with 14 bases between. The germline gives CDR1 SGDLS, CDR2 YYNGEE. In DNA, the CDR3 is TGTGCCAGCAGCGTAGGGACGCAGGGTGGAAATGAGCAGTTCTTC. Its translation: CASSVGTQGGNEQFF.

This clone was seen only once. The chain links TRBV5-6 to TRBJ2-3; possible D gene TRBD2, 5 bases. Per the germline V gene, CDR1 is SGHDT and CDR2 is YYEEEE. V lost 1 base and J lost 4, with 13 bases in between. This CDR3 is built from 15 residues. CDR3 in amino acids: CASSLWGGSADTQYF. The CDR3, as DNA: TGTGCCAGCAGCTTGTGGGGTGGTAGCGCAGATACGCAGTATTTT.

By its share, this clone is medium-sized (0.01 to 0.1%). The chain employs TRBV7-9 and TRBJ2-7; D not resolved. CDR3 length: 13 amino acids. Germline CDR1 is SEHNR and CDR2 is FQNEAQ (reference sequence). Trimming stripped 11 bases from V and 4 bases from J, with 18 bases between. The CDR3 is CASLGLRSYEQYF. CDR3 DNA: TGTGCCTCCCTGGGGTTGCGGTCTTACGAGCAGTACTTC.

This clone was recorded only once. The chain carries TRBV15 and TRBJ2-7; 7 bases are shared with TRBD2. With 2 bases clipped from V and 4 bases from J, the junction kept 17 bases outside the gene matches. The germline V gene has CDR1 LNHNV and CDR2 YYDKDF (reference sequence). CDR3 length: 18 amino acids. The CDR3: CATSRPLPISQRGYEQYF. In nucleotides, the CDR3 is TGTGCCACCAGCAGACCCCTCCCGATCTCCCAGCGGGGATACGAGCAGTACTTC.